The 3 T cell receptor beta chains in this list originate from one sample, sequenced in a study of beta chain features in type 1 diabetes. Every isolated RNA sample was fully reverse transcribed, so sequencing captured expressed TCRB transcripts. The table came from immunoSEQ multiplex PCR; TCRdb's copy has only in-frame clones and leaves some out. The sample shows some 140,000 clones, about 9.2% of them seen only once. Sequenced input: central memory CD4+ T cells from blood. These receptors were taken from a man between 18 and 35 years old in good health.

This clone was seen a handful of times. The J gene is TRBJ2-2, the V gene TRBV14, with TRBD1 matching 9 bases. Germline V gene sequence: CDR1 SGHDN, CDR2 FVKESK. The CDR3 sequence is 15 residues long. Trimming at V came to 3 bases and at J to 4 bases, leaving 3 bases not matched to a gene. This chain's CDR3 is CASSQGQGFTGELFF. Written as DNA, the CDR3 is TGTGCCAGCAGCCAGGGACAGGGTTTCACCGGGGAGCTGTTTTTT.

This clone showed up just a few times. This rearrangement joins TRBV4-1 to TRBJ1-1, with D perhaps TRBD1 (5 bases). Germline CDR1 and CDR2: MGHRA and YSYEKL. V lost 0 bases and J lost 5, with 10 bases in between. The CDR3 loop spans 14 amino acids. The CDR3: CASSQDRVGTEAFF. In DNA, the CDR3 is TGCGCCAGCAGCCAAGACAGGGTAGGAACTGAAGCTTTCTTT.

This clone was counted only a few times. The V and J genes are TRBV5-6 and TRBJ1-2; no definite D call. The CDR3 sequence is 14 residues long. The V gene lost 1 base and the J gene lost 2 bases, with 9 bases spanning the gap. Germline V gene data show CDR1 as SGHDT and CDR2 as YYEEEE. The CDR3 DNA follows: TGTGCCAGCAGCTTGACCGGAGAGAACTATGGCTACACCTTC. This codes for CASSLTGENYGYTF. The full variable domain, with the rest looked up from reference TRBV5-6 and TRBJ1-2, is DAGVTQSPTHLIKTRGQQVTLRCSPKSGHDTVSWYQQALGQGPQFIFQYYEEEERQRGNFPDRFSGHQFPNYSSELNVNALLLGDSALYLCASSLTGENYGYTFGSGTRLTVV.